A selection of T cell receptor beta chains follows, all from one sample in a study of cytomegalovirus exposure and HLA in healthy donors. TCRdb's table, derived via immunoSEQ multiplex PCR, lists solely in-frame clones and lacks some. The sample has about 98,000 clones; under 85% are singletons. Sequenced: PBMCs. These receptors all come from a man aged 18 to 29 in good health and CMV-seropositive. The conserved cysteine and the conserved F or W are not part of the CDR3 here. D genes are given only for firm matches.

J gene	V gene	D gene	CDR3 protein
TRBJ2-2	TRBV30	TRBD1	AWRPGQGGAGELF
TRBJ2-7	TRBV7-6	.	ASSRGQLSYEQY
TRBJ1-1	TRBV5-1	TRBD1	ASSLVGQGIRTEAF
TRBJ2-3	TRBV5-1	TRBD1	ASSYGQGGTDTQY
TRBJ2-3	TRBV11-2	TRBD1	ASSTDGTGGVDTQY
TRBJ1-2	TRBV27	.	ASSLFGANGYT
TRBJ1-2	TRBV18	TRBD1	ASSPGTGYGYT
TRBJ1-3	TRBV6-6	.	ASSTPQVRSGNTIY
TRBJ1-6	TRBV10-1	.	ASRERQATSSYNSPLH
TRBJ1-5	TRBV27	.	ASSLSRFDQPQH
TRBJ2-1	TRBV5-1	TRBD2	ASSSSGGAYNEQF
TRBJ2-3	TRBV11-2	TRBD2	ASSLHLAEEDTQY
TRBJ2-3	TRBV14	.	ASSQVNRSTDTQY
TRBJ1-4	TRBV7-9	.	ASSSSRGDEKLF
TRBJ2-7	TRBV5-6	TRBD1	ASSSWTGEAYEQY
TRBJ1-4	TRBV25-1	.	ATKGEGTNEKLF
TRBJ1-2	TRBV7-8	.	ASSDRNNYGYT
TRBJ1-5	TRBV6-6	TRBD1	ASSEDRVDQPQH
TRBJ2-2	TRBV7-9	TRBD2	ASSETSGGAGELF
TRBJ1-5	TRBV5-1	.	ASSPGGGRQPQH
TRBJ2-5	TRBV25-1	TRBD2	ASSALGGGPQETQY
TRBJ1-1	TRBV6-1	.	ASSDGEGGNTEAF